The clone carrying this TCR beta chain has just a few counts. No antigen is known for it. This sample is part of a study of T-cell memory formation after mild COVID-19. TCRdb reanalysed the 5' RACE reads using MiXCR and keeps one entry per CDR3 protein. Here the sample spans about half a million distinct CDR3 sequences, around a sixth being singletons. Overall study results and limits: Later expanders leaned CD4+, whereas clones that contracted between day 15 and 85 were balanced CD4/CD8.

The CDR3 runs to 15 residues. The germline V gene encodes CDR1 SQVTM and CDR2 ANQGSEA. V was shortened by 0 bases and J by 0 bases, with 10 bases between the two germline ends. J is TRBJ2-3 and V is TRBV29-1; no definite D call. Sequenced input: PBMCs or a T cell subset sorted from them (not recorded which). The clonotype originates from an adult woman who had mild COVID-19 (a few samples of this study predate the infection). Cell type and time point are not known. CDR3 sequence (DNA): TGCAGCGTTGAAGATCGGCGCCAGAGCACAGATACGCAGTATTTT. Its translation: CSVEDRRQSTDTQYF.